This T cell receptor beta chain originates from a study of a mutant IDH1 vaccine in newly diagnosed glioma. Study findings and constraints: Whatever changes occurred in top peripheral T cell clonotypes seemed unrelated to pseudoprogression.

A word on this clone: The antigen is not known.

The CDR3 covers 14 residues. The V end was cut by 5 bases, the J end by 2 bases, with 14 bases between. Looked up from germline, CDR1 is SGHKS and CDR2 is YYEKEE (reference sequence). The table came from immunoSEQ multiplex PCR; TCRdb's copy has only in-frame clones and leaves some out. This table holds about 16,000 clones, roughly 95% found once. Time point here: baseline, week 1 (first vaccination visit). Sample treatment: pre-vaccination baseline after standard-of-care therapy. The rearrangement joins TRBV5-5 to TRBJ2-7; possible D gene TRBD1, 5 bases. The source material was peripheral blood mononuclear cells (PBMCs), sampled from a glioma patient treated with radiotherapy, temozolomide or both. The source is a woman younger than 30 with glioma. Some clones in this sample may be carry-over from other donors' samples. CDR3 sequence reads: CASSPQGIPYEQYF. The CDR3 nucleotides read TGTGCCAGCAGTCCGCAGGGAATCCCCTACGAGCAGTACTTC. The whole variable domain, filled in from reference TRBV5-5 and TRBJ2-7, reads DAGVTQSPTHLIKTRGQQVTLRCSPISGHKSVSWYQQVLGQGPQFIFQYYEKEERGRGNFPDRFSARQFPNYSSELNVNALLLGDSALYLCASSPQGIPYEQYFGPGTRLTVT.